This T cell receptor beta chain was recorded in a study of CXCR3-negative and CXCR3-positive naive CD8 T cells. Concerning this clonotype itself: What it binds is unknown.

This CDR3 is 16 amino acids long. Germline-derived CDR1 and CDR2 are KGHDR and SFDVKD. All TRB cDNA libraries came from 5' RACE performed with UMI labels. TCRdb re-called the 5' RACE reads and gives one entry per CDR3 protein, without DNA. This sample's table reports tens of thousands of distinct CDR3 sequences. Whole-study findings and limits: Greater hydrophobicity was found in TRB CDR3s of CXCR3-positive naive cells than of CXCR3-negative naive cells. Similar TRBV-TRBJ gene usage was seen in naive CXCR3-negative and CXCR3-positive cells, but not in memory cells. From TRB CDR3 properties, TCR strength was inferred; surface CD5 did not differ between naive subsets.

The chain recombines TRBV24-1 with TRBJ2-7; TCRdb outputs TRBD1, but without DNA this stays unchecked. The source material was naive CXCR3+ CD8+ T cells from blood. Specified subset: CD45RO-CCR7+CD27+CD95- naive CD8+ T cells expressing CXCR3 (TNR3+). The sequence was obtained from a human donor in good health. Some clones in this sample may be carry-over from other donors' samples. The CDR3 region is CATSDASGGHPYEQYF.